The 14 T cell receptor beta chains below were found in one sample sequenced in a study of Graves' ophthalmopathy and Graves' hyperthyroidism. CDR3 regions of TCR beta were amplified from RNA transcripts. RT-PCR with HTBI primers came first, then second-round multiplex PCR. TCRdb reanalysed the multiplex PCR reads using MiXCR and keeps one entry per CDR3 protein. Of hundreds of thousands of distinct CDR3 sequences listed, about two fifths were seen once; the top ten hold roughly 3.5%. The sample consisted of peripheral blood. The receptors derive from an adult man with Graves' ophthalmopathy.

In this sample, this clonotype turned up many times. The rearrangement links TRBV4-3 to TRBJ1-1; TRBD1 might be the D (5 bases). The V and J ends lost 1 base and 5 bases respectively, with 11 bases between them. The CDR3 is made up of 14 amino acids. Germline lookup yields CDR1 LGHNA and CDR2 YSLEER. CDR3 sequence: CASSQGYRTTEAFF. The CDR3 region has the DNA TGCGCCAGCAGCCAAGGATACCGGACAACTGAAGCTTTCTTT.

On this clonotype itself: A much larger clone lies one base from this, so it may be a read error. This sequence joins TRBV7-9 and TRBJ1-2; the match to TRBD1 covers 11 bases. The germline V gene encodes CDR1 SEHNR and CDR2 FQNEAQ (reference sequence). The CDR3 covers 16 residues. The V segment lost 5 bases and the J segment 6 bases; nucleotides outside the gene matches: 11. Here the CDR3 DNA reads TGTGCCAGCAGCCCCGGGACAGGGGGGACTGTCGATGGCTACACCTTC. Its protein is CASSPGTGGTVDGYTF.

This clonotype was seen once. CDR3: CAITRDGYGYTIYF. The CDR3 nucleotides read TGTGCCATCACCAGGGACGGATATGGCTACACCATATATTTT. The J gene is TRBJ1-3, the V gene TRBV10-3; D may be TRBD1 (5 bases). The V gene's germline CDR1 is ENHRY and CDR2 SYGVKD. This CDR3 is built from 14 residues. V was trimmed by 7 bases and J by 8 bases, leaving 18 bases between them.

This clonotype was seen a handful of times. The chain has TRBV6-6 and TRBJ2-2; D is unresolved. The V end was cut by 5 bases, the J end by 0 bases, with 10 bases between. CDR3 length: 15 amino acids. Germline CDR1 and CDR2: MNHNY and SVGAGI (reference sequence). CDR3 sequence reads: CASSRYGSNTGELFF. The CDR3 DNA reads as TGTGCCAGCAGTCGTTACGGATCGAACACCGGGGAGCTGTTTTTT.

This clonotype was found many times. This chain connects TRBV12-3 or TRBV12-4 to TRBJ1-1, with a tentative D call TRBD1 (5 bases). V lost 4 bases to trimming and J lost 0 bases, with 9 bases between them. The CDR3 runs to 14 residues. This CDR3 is CASSWDDVNTEAFF. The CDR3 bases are TGTGCCAGCAGTTGGGACGACGTGAACACTGAAGCTTTCTTT.

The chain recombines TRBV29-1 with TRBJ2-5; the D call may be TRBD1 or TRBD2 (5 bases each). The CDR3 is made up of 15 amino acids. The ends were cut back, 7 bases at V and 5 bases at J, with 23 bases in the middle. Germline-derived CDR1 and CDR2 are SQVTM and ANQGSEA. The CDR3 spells CSAMGLASTGETQYF. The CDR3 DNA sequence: TGCAGCGCCATGGGGCTAGCTAGCACCGGGGAGACCCAGTACTTC.

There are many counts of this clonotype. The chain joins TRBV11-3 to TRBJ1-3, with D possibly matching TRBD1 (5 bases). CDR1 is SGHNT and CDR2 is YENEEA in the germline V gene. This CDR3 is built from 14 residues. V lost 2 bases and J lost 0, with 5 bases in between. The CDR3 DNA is TGTGCCAGCAGCTTACAGGGCTCTGGAAACACCATATATTTT. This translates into CASSLQGSGNTIYF.

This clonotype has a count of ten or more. The CDR3 region is CSALGGSSYGYTF. The CDR3 DNA follows: TGCAGCGCACTAGGGGGATCCTCCTATGGCTACACCTTC. The chain is built from TRBV29-1 and TRBJ1-2; TRBD1 might be the D (6 bases). V lost 7 bases, J lost 4 bases, and 16 bases lay in between. Germline CDR1 is SQVTM and CDR2 is ANQGSEA. The CDR3 runs to 13 residues. The full variable domain, completed using reference TRBV29-1 and TRBJ1-2, is SAVISQKPSRDICQRGTSLTIQCQVDSQVTMMFWYRQQPGQSLTLIATANQGSEATYESGFVIDKFPISRPNLTFSTLTVSNMSPEDSSIYLCSALGGSSYGYTFGSGTRLTVV.

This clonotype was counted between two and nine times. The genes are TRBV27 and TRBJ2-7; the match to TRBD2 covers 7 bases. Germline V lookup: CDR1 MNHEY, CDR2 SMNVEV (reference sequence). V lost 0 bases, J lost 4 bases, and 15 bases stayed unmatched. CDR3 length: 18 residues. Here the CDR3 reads CASSLSIPSDTRGYEQYF. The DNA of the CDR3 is TGTGCCAGCAGTTTATCGATCCCCTCAGACACGCGGGGGTACGAGCAGTACTTC.

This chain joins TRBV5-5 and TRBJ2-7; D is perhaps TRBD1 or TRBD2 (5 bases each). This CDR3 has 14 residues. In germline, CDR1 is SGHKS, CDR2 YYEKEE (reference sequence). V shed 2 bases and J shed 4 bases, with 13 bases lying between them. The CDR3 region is CASSFRDPGYEQYF. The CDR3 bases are TGTGCCAGCAGCTTCCGGGACCCCGGGTACGAGCAGTACTTC.

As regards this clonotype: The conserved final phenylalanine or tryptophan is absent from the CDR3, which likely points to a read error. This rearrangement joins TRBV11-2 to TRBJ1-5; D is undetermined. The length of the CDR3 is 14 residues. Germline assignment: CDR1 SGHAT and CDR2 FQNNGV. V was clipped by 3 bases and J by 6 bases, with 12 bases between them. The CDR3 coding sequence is TGTGCCAGCAGCTTGGTGGGATATGGTCAGCCCCAGCATCTT. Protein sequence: CASSLVGYGQPQHL.

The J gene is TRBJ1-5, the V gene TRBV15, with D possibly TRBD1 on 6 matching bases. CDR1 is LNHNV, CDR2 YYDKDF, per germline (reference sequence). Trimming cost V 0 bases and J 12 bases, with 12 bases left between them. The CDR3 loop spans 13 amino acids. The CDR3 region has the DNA TGTGCCACCAGCAGAGATCTTGGGGGGCGCCAGCATTTT. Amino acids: CATSRDLGGRQHF.

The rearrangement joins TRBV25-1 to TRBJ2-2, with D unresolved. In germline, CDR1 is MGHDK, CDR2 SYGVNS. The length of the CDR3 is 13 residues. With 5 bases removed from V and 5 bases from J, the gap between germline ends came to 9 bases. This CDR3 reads CASSYFLTGELFF. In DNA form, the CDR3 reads TGTGCCAGCAGTTACTTTTTAACCGGGGAGCTGTTTTTT.

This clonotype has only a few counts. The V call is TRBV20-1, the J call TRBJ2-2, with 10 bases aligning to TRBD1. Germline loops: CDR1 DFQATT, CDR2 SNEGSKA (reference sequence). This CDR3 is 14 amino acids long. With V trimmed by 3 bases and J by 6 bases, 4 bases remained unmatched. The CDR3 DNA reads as TGCAGTGCTAGGGGACAGGGGATACCCGGGGAGCTGTTTTTT. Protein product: CSARGQGIPGELFF.